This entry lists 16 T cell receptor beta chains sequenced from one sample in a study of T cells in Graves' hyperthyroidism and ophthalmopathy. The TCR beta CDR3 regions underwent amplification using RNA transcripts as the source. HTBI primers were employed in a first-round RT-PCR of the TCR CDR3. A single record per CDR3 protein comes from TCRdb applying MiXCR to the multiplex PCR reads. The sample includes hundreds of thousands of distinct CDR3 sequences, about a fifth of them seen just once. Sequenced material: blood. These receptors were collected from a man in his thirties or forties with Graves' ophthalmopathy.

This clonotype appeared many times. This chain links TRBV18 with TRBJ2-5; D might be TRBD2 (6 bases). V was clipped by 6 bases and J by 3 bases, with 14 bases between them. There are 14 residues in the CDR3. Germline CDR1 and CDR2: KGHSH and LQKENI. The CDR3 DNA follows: TGTGCCAGCTCCCTCCGGCGGGGCGAAGAGACCCAGTACTTC. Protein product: CASSLRRGEETQYF.

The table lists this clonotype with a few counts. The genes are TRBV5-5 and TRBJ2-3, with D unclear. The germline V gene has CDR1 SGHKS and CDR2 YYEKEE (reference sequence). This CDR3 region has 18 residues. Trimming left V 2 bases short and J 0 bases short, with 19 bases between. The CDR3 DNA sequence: TGTGCCAGCAGCTTACGCGCCCCGATGACTTTTAGCACAGATACGCAGTATTTT. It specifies CASSLRAPMTFSTDTQYF.

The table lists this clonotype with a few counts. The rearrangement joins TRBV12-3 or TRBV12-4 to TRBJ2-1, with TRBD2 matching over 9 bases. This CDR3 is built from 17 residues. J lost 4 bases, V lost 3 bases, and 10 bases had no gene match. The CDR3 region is CASSFDVRLAGYNEQFF. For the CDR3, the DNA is TGTGCCAGCAGTTTTGACGTGCGGCTAGCGGGGTACAATGAGCAGTTCTTC.

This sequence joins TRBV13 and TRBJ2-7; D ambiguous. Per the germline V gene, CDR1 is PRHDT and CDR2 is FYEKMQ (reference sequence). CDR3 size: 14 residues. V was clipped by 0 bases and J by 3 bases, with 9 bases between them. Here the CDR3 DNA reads TGTGCCAGCAGCTTAGGCAGTAAGATCTACGAGCAGTACTTC. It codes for CASSLGSKIYEQYF.

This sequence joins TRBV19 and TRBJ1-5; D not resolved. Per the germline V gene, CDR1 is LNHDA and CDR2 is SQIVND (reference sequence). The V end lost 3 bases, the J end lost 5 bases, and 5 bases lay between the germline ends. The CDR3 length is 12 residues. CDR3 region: CASSIWDQPQHF. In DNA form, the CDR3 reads TGTGCCAGTAGTATCTGGGATCAGCCCCAGCATTTT. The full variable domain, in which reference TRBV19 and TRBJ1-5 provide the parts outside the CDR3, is DGGITQSPKYLFRKEGQNVTLSCEQNLNHDAMYWYRQDPGQGLRLIYYSQIVNDFQKGDIAEGYSVSREKKESFPLTVTSAQKNPTAFYLCASSIWDQPQHFGDGTRLSIL.

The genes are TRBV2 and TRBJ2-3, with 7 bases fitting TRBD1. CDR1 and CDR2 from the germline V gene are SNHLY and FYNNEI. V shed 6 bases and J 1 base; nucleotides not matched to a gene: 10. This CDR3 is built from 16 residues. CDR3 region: CASRQTTGFGTDTQYF. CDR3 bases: TGTGCCAGCAGGCAAACGACAGGGTTTGGCACAGATACGCAGTATTTT.

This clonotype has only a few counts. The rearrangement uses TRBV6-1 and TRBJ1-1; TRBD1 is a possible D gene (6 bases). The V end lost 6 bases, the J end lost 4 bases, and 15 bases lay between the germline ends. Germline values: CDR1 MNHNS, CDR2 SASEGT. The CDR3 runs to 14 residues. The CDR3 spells CASRPTGLGTEAFF. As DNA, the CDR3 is TGTGCCAGCAGACCAACAGGGTTGGGCACTGAAGCTTTCTTT.

This chain's CDR3 is CASSLRTSRDYEQYF. The CDR3 nucleotides read TGTGCCAGCAGTCTCAGGACTTCGAGGGACTACGAGCAGTACTTC. V is TRBV28 and J is TRBJ2-7, with a tentative D call TRBD2 (5 bases). The CDR3 loop spans 15 amino acids. Germline V CDR1 and CDR2: MDHEN, SYDVKM. Trimming shortened V by 5 bases and J by 3 bases, and 17 bases separated the two germline ends. Full variable domain (outside the CDR3, taken from reference TRBV28 and TRBJ2-7): DVKVTQSSRYLVKRTGEKVFLECVQDMDHENMFWYRQDPGLGLRLIYFSYDVKMKEKGDIPEGYSVSREKKERFSLILESASTNQTSMYLCASSLRTSRDYEQYFGPGTRLTVT.

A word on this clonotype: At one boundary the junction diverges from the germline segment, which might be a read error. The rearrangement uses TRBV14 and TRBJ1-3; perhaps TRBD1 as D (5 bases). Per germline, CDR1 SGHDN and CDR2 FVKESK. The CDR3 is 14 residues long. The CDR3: CTSRPTVSGNTIYF. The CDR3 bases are TGTACCAGCAGGCCGACAGTCTCTGGAAACACCATATATTTT.

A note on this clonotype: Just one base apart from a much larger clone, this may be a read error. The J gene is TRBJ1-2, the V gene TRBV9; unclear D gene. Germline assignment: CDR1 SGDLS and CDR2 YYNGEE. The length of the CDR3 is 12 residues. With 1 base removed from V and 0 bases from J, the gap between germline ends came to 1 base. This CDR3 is CASSVTNYGYTF. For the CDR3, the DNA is TGTGCCAGCAGCGTAACTAACTATGGCTACACCTTC.

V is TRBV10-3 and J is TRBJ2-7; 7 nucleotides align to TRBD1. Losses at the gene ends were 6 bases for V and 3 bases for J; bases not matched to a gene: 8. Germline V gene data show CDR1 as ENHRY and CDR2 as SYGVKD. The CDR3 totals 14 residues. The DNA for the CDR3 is TGTGCCATCAGCGACCCGGGACAGCTCTACGAGCAGTACTTC. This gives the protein CAISDPGQLYEQYF.

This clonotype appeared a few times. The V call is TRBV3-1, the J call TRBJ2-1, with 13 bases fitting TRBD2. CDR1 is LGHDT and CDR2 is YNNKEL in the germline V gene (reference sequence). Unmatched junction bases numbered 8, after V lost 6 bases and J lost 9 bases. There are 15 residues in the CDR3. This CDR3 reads CASRRTSGSLGEQFF. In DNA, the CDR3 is TGTGCCAGCAGGAGGACTAGCGGGAGTCTAGGTGAGCAGTTCTTC.

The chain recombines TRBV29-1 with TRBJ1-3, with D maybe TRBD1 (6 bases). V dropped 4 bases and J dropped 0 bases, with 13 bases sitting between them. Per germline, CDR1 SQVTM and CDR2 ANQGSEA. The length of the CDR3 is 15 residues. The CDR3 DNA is TGCAGCGTTGCCCTCACAGGGAGCTCTGGAAACACCATATATTTT. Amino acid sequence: CSVALTGSSGNTIYF.

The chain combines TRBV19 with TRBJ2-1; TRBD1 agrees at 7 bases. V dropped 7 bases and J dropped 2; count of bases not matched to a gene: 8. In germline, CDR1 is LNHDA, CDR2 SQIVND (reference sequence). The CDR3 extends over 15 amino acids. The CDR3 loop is CASKEQGQPYNEQFF. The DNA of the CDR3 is TGTGCCAGTAAGGAACAGGGACAGCCCTACAATGAGCAGTTCTTC.

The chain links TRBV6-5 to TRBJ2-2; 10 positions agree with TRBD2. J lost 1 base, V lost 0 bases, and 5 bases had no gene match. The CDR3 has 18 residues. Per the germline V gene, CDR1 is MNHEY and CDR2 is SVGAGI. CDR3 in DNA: TGTGCCAGCAGTTACTCGACCCCTAGCGGGGGGAACACCGGGGAGCTGTTTTTT. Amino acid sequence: CASSYSTPSGGNTGELFF.

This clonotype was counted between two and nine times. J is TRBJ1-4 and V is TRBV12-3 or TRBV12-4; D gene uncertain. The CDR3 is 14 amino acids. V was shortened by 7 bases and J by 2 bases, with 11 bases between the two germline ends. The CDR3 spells CASTQHSTNEKLFF. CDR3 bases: TGTGCCAGCACCCAACACTCCACTAATGAAAAACTGTTTTTT.